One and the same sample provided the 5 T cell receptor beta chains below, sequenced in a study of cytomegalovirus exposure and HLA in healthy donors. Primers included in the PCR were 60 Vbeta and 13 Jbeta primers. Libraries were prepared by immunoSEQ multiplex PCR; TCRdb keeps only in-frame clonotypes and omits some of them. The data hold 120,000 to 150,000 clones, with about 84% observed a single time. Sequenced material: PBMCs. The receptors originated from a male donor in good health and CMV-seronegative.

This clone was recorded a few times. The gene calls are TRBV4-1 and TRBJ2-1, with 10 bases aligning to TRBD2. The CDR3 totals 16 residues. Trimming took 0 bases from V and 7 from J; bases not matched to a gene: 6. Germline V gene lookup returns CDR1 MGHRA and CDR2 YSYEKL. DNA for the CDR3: TGCGCCAGCAGCCAAGAGGGGCTAGCGGGAGTTAATGAGCAGTTCTTC. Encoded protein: CASSQEGLAGVNEQFF.

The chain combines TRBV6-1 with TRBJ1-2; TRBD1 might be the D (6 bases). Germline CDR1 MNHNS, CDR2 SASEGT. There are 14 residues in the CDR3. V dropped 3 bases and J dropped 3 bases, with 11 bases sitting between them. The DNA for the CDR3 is TGTGCCAGCAGTGACCTCCCAGGGGACTATGGCTACACCTTC. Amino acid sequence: CASSDLPGDYGYTF.

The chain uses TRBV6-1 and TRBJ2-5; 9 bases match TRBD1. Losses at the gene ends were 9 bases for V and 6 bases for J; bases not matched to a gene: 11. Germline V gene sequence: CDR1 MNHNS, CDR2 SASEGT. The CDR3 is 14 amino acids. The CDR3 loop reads CASTTGGGRQTQYF. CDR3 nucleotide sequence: TGTGCCAGTACTACAGGGGGCGGGCGACAGACCCAGTACTTC.

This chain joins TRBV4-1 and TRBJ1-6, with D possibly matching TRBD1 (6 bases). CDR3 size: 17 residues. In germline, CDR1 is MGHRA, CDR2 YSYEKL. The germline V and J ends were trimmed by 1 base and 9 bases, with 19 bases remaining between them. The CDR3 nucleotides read TGCGCCAGCAGCCAAGGGGGGCAGGGCCCCAGGGTTTCACCCCTCCACTTT. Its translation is CASSQGGQGPRVSPLHF.

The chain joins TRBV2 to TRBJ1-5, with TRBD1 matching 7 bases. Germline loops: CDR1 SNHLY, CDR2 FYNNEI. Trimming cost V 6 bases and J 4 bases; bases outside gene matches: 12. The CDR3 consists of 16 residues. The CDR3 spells CASRKTDGTVNQPQHF. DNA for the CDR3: TGTGCCAGCAGAAAAACAGACGGGACAGTGAATCAGCCCCAGCATTTT.